This T cell receptor (beta chain) was recovered during a study of blood T cells in healthy people across ages. The authors ran a second PCR of 7 to 11 cycles using a sample-barcoded 5' primer and a J-beta primer mix. Each CDR3 protein gets one entry after TCRdb re-called the 5' RACE reads with MiXCR. The repertoire holds 1.5 million to 2 million distinct CDR3 sequences, with 28% as singletons. This CDR3 is 14 amino acids long. V was pared by 11 bases and J by 13 bases, with 27 bases between. The germline V gene has CDR1 MDHEN and CDR2 SYDVKM. Regarding this clonotype: This could be a read error, since a much larger clone is one nucleotide away.

The sample consisted of blood. The rearrangement links TRBV28 to TRBJ2-4; D uncertain. The clonotype originates from a woman under 40 in good health. CDR3 nucleotide sequence: TGTGCCGGCACCCCCGTTGGGGTTGTATATGAGCAGTACTTC. Its protein product is CAGTPVGVVYEQYF. Combining the CDR3 with reference TRBV28 and TRBJ2-4 gives the whole variable domain DVKVTQSSRYLVKRTGEKVFLECVQDMDHENMFWYRQDPGLGLRLIYFSYDVKMKEKGDIPEGYSVSREKKERFSLILESASTNQTSMYLCAGTPVGVVYEQYFGAGTRLSVL.